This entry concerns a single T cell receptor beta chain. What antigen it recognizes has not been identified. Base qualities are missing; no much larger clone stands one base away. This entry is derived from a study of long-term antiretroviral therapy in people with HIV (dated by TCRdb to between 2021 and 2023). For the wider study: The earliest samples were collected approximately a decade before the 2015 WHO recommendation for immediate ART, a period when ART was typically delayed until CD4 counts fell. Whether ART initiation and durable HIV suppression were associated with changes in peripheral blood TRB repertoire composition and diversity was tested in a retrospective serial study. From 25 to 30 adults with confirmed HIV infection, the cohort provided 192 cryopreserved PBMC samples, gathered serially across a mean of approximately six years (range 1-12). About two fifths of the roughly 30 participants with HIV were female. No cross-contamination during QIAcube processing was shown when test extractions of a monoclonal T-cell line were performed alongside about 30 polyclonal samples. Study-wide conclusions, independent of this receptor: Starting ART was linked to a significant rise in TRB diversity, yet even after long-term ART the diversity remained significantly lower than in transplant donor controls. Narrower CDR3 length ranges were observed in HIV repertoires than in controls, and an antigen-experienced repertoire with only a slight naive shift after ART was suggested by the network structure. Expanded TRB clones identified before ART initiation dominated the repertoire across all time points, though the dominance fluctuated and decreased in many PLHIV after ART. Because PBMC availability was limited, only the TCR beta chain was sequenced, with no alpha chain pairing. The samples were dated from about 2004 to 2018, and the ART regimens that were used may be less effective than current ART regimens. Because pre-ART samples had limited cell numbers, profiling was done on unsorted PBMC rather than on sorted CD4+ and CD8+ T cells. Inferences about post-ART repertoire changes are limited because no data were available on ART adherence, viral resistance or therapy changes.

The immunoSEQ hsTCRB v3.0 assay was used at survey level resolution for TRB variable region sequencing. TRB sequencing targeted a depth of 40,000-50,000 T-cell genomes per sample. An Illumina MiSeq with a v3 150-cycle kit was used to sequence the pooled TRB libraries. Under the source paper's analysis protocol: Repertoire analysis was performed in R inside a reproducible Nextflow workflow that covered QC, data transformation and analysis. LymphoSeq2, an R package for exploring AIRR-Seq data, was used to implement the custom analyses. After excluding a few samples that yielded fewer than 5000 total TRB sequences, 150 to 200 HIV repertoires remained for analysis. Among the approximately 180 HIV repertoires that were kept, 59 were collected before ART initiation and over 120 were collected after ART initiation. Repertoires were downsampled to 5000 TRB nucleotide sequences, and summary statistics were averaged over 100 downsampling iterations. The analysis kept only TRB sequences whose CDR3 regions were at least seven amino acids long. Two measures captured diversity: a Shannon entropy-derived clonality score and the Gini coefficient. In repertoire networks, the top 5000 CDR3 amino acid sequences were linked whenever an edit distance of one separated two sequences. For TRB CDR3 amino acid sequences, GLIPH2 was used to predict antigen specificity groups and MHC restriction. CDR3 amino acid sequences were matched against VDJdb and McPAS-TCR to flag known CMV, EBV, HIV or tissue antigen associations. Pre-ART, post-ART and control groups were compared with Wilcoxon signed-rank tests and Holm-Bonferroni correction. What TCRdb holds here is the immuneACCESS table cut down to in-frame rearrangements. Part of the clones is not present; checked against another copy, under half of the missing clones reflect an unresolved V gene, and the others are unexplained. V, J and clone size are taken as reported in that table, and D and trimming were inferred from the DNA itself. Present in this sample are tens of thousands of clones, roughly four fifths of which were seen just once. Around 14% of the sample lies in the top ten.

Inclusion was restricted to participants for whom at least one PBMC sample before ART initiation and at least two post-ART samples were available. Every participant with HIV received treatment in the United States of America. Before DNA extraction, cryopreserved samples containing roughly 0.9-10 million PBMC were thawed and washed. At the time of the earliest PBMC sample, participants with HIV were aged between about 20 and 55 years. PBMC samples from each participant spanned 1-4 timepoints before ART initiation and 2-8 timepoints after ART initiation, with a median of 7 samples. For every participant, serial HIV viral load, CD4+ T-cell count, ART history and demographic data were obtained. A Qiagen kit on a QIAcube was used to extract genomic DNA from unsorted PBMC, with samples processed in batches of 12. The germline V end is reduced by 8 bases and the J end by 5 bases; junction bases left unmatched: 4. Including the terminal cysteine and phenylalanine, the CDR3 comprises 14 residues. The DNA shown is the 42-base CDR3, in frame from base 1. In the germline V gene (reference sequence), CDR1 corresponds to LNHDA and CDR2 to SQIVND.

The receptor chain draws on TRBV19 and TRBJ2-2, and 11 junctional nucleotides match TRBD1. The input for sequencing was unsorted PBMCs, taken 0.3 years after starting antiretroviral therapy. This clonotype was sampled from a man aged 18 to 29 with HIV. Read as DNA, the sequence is TGTGCCAGTGTGGACAGGGGGCATACCGGGGAGCTGTTTTTT. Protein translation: CASVDRGHTGELFF. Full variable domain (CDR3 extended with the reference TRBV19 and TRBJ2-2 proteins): DGGITQSPKYLFRKEGQNVTLSCEQNLNHDAMYWYRQDPGQGLRLIYYSQIVNDFQKGDIAEGYSVSREKKESFPLTVTSAQKNPTAFYLCASVDRGHTGELFFGEGSRLTVL.